The next 4 T cell receptor beta chains were all read from a single sample in a study of blood T cell repertoires in COVID-19. Clones were sequenced by immunoSEQ multiplex PCR, and TCRdb holds only the in-frame ones, with some missing. The sample records about 400,000 clones, 88% being singletons. The specimen was PBMCs or T cells enriched from blood (not recorded which). The receptors stem from a woman between 25 and 40 years old with acute COVID-19.

J is TRBJ1-3 and V is TRBV29-1, with 7 bases matching TRBD1. Trimming took 8 bases from V and 0 from J; bases not matched to a gene: 10. The CDR3 has 15 residues. Germline CDR1 and CDR2: SQVTM and ANQGSEA. The CDR3 sequence is CSTRTGQNSGNTIYF. CDR3 coding DNA: TGCAGCACCCGGACAGGTCAAAACTCTGGAAACACCATATATTTT.

V gene TRBV2 combines with J gene TRBJ1-2; D is perhaps TRBD1 (6 bases). With 5 bases removed from V and 8 bases from J, the gap between germline ends came to 18 bases. Germline V CDR1 and CDR2: SNHLY, FYNNEI. The CDR3 is 14 residues long. CDR3 sequence reads: CASSRGAVDGGYTF. The CDR3 nucleotides are TGTGCCAGCAGTCGGGGGGCGGTGGATGGAGGCTACACCTTC.

Written as DNA, the CDR3 is TGTGCCAGCAGTTTAGCGCCCCGGGTGGGCTACACCTTC. Protein sequence: CASSLAPRVGYTF. This chain links TRBV12-3 or TRBV12-4 with TRBJ1-2; D is unresolved. The CDR3 contains 13 residues. Deletions cut 0 bases from V and 8 bases from J, with 10 bases between.

The chain recombines TRBV5-3 with TRBJ2-1; 15 bases map to TRBD2. TRBV5-3 is an ORF for which the function is uncertain. The CDR3 sequence is 18 residues long. V lost 0 bases, J lost 4 bases, and 5 bases stayed unmatched. The CDR3 bases are TGTGCCAGAAGCTTGGTGGGACTAGCGGGGGGTATGTACAATGAGCAGTTCTTC. Protein: CARSLVGLAGGMYNEQFF.